This T cell receptor (beta chain) was found in a study of T-cell memory formation after mild COVID-19 (dated by TCRdb to the early 2020s). Notes on the research overall: Most TCR sequence clusters were specific to one of the two donors. T-cell clones expanding and contracting after mild COVID-19 in a couple of donors were tracked by longitudinal TCRalpha and TCRbeta repertoire sequencing. The cohort was made up of two young adult volunteers, one female and one male, who were previously healthy.

To note about this clonotype: This receptor's antigen is unknown. No much larger clone exists at a distance of one base, and base qualities are not known.

General findings and caveats noted by the study authors: Contracting CD4+ clones appeared mostly in the CM and EM memory subsets, whereas CD8+ clones were enriched in EMRA. Clones that contracted from day 15 to 85 showed balanced CD4/CD8 phenotypes, whereas a second wave of clones that expanded from day 15 to 37 leaned towards CD4+. The detection of some responding clones in pre-infection memory suggests that pre-existing cross-reactive memory T cells joined the SARS-CoV-2 response. Whether the second-wave clones peaking on day 37 were SARS-CoV-2 specific was not confirmed. The study covered only a couple of mild cases, and larger cohorts including severe cases with pre-infection samples were considered necessary.

Ficoll-Paque density gradient centrifugation was the method used to isolate PBMCs. Sequencing took place on an Illumina NovaSeq 6000. Using 5'RACE with constant-segment primers, TCRalpha and TCRbeta cDNA libraries were constructed, with sample barcodes and unique molecular identifiers added in the process. Trizol reagent was used to extract RNA from every sample. Library amplification was performed in two PCR steps, and a second sample barcode and Illumina TruSeq adapters were introduced in the second step. Libraries were sequenced on an Illumina NovaSeq with 2 x 150 bp paired-end reads. Processing in the source paper ran as follows. The reads were demultiplexed and collapsed into UMI-guided consensus sequences using migec v1.2.7. Using mixcr v2.1.11, the UMI consensuses were aligned to TRA and TRB V and J templates and assembled into clonotypes. A clonotype was counted as expanded or contracted only if both edgeR and NoisET called the change significant, with noise models trained on biological replicates. For edgeR calls, a false discovery rate-adjusted p below 0.01 and a log2 fold-change threshold of 1 were applied. As an exploratory analysis of dynamics, PCA with hierarchical clustering was applied to max-normalized trajectories of the 1000 most abundant clonotypes. Separately sequenced CD4+ and CD8+ repertoires were used to assign the CD4 or CD8 phenotype of responding clones. TCRdb's own reprocessing of the public reads used fastp at Q25 and MiXCR and kept productive beta chains. Every CDR3 protein is listed once, alongside the most common genes and DNA of its rows. What appears here as the V and J calls and clone size reflects TCRdb's work, not the paper's. Recorded for this sample are around 200,000 distinct CDR3 sequences; 20% to 25% of them occurred a single time. Roughly 24% of the sample goes to the ten largest clones.

The source of this sequence is an adult woman who had mild COVID-19 (a few samples of this study predate the infection). The sample titles of this study are shuffled in the database, so cell type and time point are left out; the donor was told from shared clones. The sample consisted of PBMCs or a T cell subset sorted from them (not recorded which).

CDR3 reads: CASSLDRNSGNTIYF. In nucleotides, the sequence is TGTGCCAGCAGCTTAGACAGAAACTCTGGAAACACCATATATTTT. The chain uses TRBV7-6 and TRBJ1-3, with no confident D gene call. Trimming removed 1 base from V and 0 bases from J, leaving 7 bases between the germline ends. Counted from cysteine to phenylalanine, this CDR3 has 15 amino acids. Only the CDR3 DNA stays, 45 bases, in frame from base 1. The germline V gene gives CDR1 as SGHVS and CDR2 as FNYEAQ.